The 30 T cell receptor beta chains given below trace back to one sample, sequenced in a study of blood T cell repertoires in COVID-19. The table came from immunoSEQ multiplex PCR; TCRdb's copy has only in-frame clones and leaves some out. Of a few hundred thousand clones detected, about nine tenths appear once; the ten largest clones hold 1.2%. Material: PBMCs or T cells enriched from blood (not recorded which). These TCRs come from a man aged 25 to 45 who had recovered from COVID-19.

The chain has TRBV10-2 and TRBJ1-2; 11 nucleotides agree with TRBD1. The CDR3 covers 14 residues. The V gene's germline CDR1 is WSHSY and CDR2 SAAADI. The J segment lost 7 bases and the V segment lost 8 bases, leaving 9 bases of the junction unmatched. In DNA, the CDR3 is TGCGCCAGCCAAGGACAGGGGGCGTATTTTGGCTACACCTTC. Its translation: CASQGQGAYFGYTF.

The chain has TRBV7-2 and TRBJ2-1; unclear D gene. Germline assignment: CDR1 SGHTA and CDR2 FQGNSA. V dropped 2 bases and J dropped 0 bases, with 8 bases sitting between them. The CDR3 loop spans 15 amino acids. DNA of the CDR3: TGTGCCAGCAGCTTATACATGAACTCCTACAATGAGCAGTTCTTC. It specifies CASSLYMNSYNEQFF.

The V gene is TRBV7-9, the J gene TRBJ1-1; 7 bases align to TRBD1. The germline V gene has CDR1 SEHNR and CDR2 FQNEAQ (reference sequence). This CDR3 is 15 amino acids long. The V segment lost 3 bases and the J segment 3 bases; nucleotides outside the gene matches: 7. As DNA, the CDR3 is TGTGCCAGCAGCTTCGGTAGGGGGCAATACACTGAAGCTTTCTTT. Translation: CASSFGRGQYTEAFF.

The gene calls are TRBV6-5 and TRBJ2-2; tentative D call: TRBD2 (5 bases). The CDR3 sequence is 14 residues long. Trimming shortened V by 5 bases and J by 2 bases, and 9 bases separated the two germline ends. CDR1 and CDR2 (germline): MNHEY, SVGAGI. The CDR3: CASSRRVNTGELFF. In nucleotides, the CDR3 is TGTGCCAGCAGTCGGCGGGTCAACACCGGGGAGCTGTTTTTT.

This sequence joins TRBV7-9 and TRBJ1-4; D call uncertain. V was clipped by 0 bases and J by 0 bases, with 5 bases between them. CDR3 length: 15 amino acids. In germline, CDR1 is SEHNR, CDR2 FQNEAQ (reference sequence). The CDR3 sequence: CASSLAPTTNEKLFF. The CDR3 DNA reads TGTGCCAGCAGCTTAGCCCCCACAACTAATGAAAAACTGTTTTTT. Complete variable domain (other parts from reference TRBV7-9 and TRBJ1-4): DTGVSQNPRHKITKRGQNVTFRCDPISEHNRLYWYRQTLGQGPEFLTYFQNEAQLEKSRLLSDRFSAERPKGSFSTLEIQRTEQGDSAMYLCASSLAPTTNEKLFFGSGTQLSVL.

This clone was counted a single time. The genes are TRBV10-3 and TRBJ2-4; TRBD2 is a possible D gene (7 bases). The CDR3 consists of 19 residues. The germline CDR1 and CDR2 sequences are ENHRY and SYGVKD. The V end was cut by 0 bases, the J end by 0 bases, with 18 bases between. Here the CDR3 reads CAISESGRGSGTAKNIQYF. The CDR3 nucleotides are TGTGCCATCAGTGAGTCTGGCAGGGGCAGCGGGACAGCCAAAAACATTCAGTACTTC.

In this sample, this clone turned up a few times. The V and J genes are TRBV13 and TRBJ2-7; TRBD1 might be the D (5 bases). The CDR3 is 14 residues long. Germline loops: CDR1 PRHDT, CDR2 FYEKMQ (reference sequence). The V gene lost 5 bases and the J gene lost 3 bases, with 14 bases spanning the gap. CDR3 sequence reads: CASSDQDRDYEQYF. The CDR3 nucleotides read TGTGCCAGCAGCGATCAAGACAGAGACTACGAGCAGTACTTC.

V usage is TRBV11-2 and J usage is TRBJ1-6; D is perhaps TRBD1 (6 bases). This CDR3 is 16 amino acids long. CDR1 is SGHAT, CDR2 FQNNGV, per germline. Trimming shortened V by 1 base and J by 5 bases, and 12 bases separated the two germline ends. The DNA of the CDR3 is TGTGCCAGCAGCTTAGCCCCAGGGGAACATAATTCACCCCTCCACTTT. This encodes CASSLAPGEHNSPLHF.

The chain uses TRBV11-3 and TRBJ1-1; 9 nucleotides match TRBD1. Germline assignment: CDR1 SGHNT and CDR2 YENEEA. This CDR3 has 16 residues. The J segment lost 1 base and the V segment lost 5 bases, leaving 8 bases of the junction unmatched. CDR3 loop: CASSRGDRASNTEAFF. Written as DNA, the CDR3 is TGTGCCAGCAGCCGGGGGGACAGGGCCTCGAACACTGAAGCTTTCTTT.

The gene calls are TRBV30 and TRBJ2-7; D not certain. Trimming cost V 5 bases and J 0 bases, with 14 bases left between them. The CDR3 runs 14 residues. In germline, CDR1 is GTSNPN, CDR2 SVGIG (reference sequence). The CDR3: CAWGKQEYSYEQYF. In nucleotides, the CDR3 is TGTGCCTGGGGGAAGCAGGAATACTCCTACGAGCAGTACTTC.

The chain combines TRBV28 with TRBJ1-5; no clear D gene. The CDR3 sequence is 14 residues long. Germline lookup yields CDR1 MDHEN and CDR2 SYDVKM. Trimming pared 7 bases from V and 2 bases from J, leaving 12 bases between. This CDR3 reads CASTSSPRNQPQHF. In nucleotides, the CDR3 is TGTGCCAGCACCTCCTCCCCCCGCAATCAGCCCCAGCATTTT. The variable domain in full, with the rest retrieved from reference TRBV28 and TRBJ1-5, is DVKVTQSSRYLVKRTGEKVFLECVQDMDHENMFWYRQDPGLGLRLIYFSYDVKMKEKGDIPEGYSVSREKKERFSLILESASTNQTSMYLCASTSSPRNQPQHFGDGTRLSIL.

The rearrangement joins TRBV5-1 to TRBJ1-2; D not certain. Between the trimmed V and J ends, which lost 4 bases and 1 base, there was a span of 11 bases. The CDR3 spans 14 residues. The germline V gene has CDR1 SGHRS and CDR2 YFSETQ. The CDR3 sequence is CASSPTADNYGYTF. Here the CDR3 DNA reads TGCGCCAGCAGCCCTACAGCAGATAACTATGGCTACACCTTC.

The chain carries TRBV28 and TRBJ1-1; D unresolved. The CDR3 is made up of 11 amino acids. Germline CDR1 and CDR2: MDHEN and SYDVKM. CDR3 nucleotides: TGTGTAACTACCGCCTCGACTGAAGCTTTCTTT. Protein sequence: CVTTASTEAFF. The entire variable domain, with the rest obtained from reference TRBV28 and TRBJ1-1, is as follows: DVKVTQSSRYLVKRTGEKVFLECVQDMDHENMFWYRQDPGLGLRLIYFSYDVKMKEKGDIPEGYSVSREKKERFSLILESASTNQTSMYLCVTTASTEAFFGQGTRLTVV.

The chain carries TRBV2 and TRBJ2-3, with D possibly matching TRBD1 (6 bases). V lost 7 bases, J lost 1 base, and 15 bases lay in between. CDR3 size: 15 residues. The germline V gene has CDR1 SNHLY and CDR2 FYNNEI. In DNA form, the CDR3 reads TGTGCCAGCAAGTTACAGGGTATCGGCACAGATACGCAGTATTTT. This sequence encodes CASKLQGIGTDTQYF.

V and J are TRBV19 and TRBJ2-5; TRBD1 matches 9 bases. The ends lost 6 bases at V and 0 bases at J; junction bases unmatched: 11. The CDR3 runs to 17 residues. The V gene's germline CDR1 is LNHDA and CDR2 SQIVND (reference sequence). The CDR3 reads CASSLLPGQGNQETQYF. Here the CDR3 DNA reads TGTGCCAGTAGCTTACTTCCCGGACAGGGGAACCAAGAGACCCAGTACTTC.

The chain uses TRBV7-8 and TRBJ2-3; TRBD2 agrees at 7 bases. CDR3 length: 16 amino acids. Germline V gene lookup returns CDR1 SGHVS and CDR2 FQNEAQ. V lost 3 bases to trimming and J lost 0 bases; unmatched junction nucleotides: 6. The CDR3 DNA sequence: TGTGCCAGCAGCTTCCTGGGAGGGGCTAGCACAGATACGCAGTATTTT. Translation: CASSFLGGASTDTQYF.

The chain is built from TRBV18 and TRBJ2-1, with 7 bases identical to TRBD1. The CDR3 is 15 amino acids. The V and J ends lost 6 bases and 9 bases, in that order; junction bases with no gene match: 14. The germline V gene has CDR1 KGHSH and CDR2 LQKENI. In nucleotides, the CDR3 is TGTGCCAGCTCCCCCGTTATGACAGGGAGTGGTGAGCAGTTCTTC. Translation gives CASSPVMTGSGEQFF.

In its sample, this clone was seen once. V usage is TRBV14 and J usage is TRBJ1-6, with D perhaps matching TRBD1 (6 bases). CDR1 is SGHDN, CDR2 FVKESK, per germline. With 5 bases removed from V and 7 bases from J, the gap between germline ends came to 18 bases. The CDR3 is 16 amino acids. CDR3 loop: CASSKGAGDGNSPLHF. CDR3 nucleotide sequence: TGTGCCAGCAGCAAAGGAGCAGGGGACGGGAATTCACCCCTCCACTTT.

The chain links TRBV12-3 or TRBV12-4 to TRBJ2-5; maybe TRBD1 (5 bases). V gave up 6 bases and J gave up 5 bases, with 10 bases separating them. CDR3 length equals 12 residues. The CDR3 sequence is CASRLQGETQYF. Written as DNA, the CDR3 is TGTGCCAGCAGACTCCAGGGCGAGACCCAGTACTTC.

The V and J genes are TRBV9 and TRBJ2-2; D is possibly TRBD2 (6 bases). Trimming took 2 bases from V and 3 from J, leaving 11 bases between them. Germline CDR1 and CDR2: SGDLS and YYNGEE. The CDR3 contains 15 residues. CDR3 sequence: CASSVTGGYTGELFF. The CDR3 nucleotides are TGTGCCAGCAGCGTTACCGGGGGATACACCGGGGAGCTGTTTTTT.

This clone has only a few counts. The genes are TRBV7-9 and TRBJ1-5; no reliable D call. Between the trimmed V and J ends, which lost 1 base and 0 bases, there was a span of 13 bases. Per germline, CDR1 SEHNR and CDR2 FQNEAQ (reference sequence). The CDR3 runs 17 residues. The CDR3 nucleotides read TGTGCCAGCAGCTTAGAGTTCGGGGATTATAGCAATCAGCCCCAGCATTTT. Amino acid sequence: CASSLEFGDYSNQPQHF. Looking up the rest from reference TRBV7-9 and TRBJ1-5 gives the full variable domain: DTGVSQNPRHKITKRGQNVTFRCDPISEHNRLYWYRQTLGQGPEFLTYFQNEAQLEKSRLLSDRFSAERPKGSFSTLEIQRTEQGDSAMYLCASSLEFGDYSNQPQHFGDGTRLSIL.

V gene TRBV10-1 combines with J gene TRBJ1-1; TRBD1 might be the D (6 bases). From germline, CDR1 is WNHNN and CDR2 SYGVQD (reference sequence). V was cut by 4 bases and J by 6 bases, with 15 bases left in between. The CDR3 is 14 residues long. The CDR3 bases are TGCGCCAGCAGTGCCGGGCAGGGGCGGGCTGAAGCTTTCTTT. Its protein product is CASSAGQGRAEAFF.

This clone showed up just a few times. The chain uses TRBV19 and TRBJ1-4; 7 bases line up with TRBD1. J lost 12 bases, V lost 6 bases, and 7 bases had no gene match. Germline assignment: CDR1 LNHDA and CDR2 SQIVND (reference sequence). The CDR3 consists of 12 residues. The CDR3 nucleotides read TGTGCCAGTAGACCCGACAGGGACGAACTGTTTTTT. It codes for CASRPDRDELFF.

V gene TRBV25-1 combines with J gene TRBJ2-3; 12 positions match TRBD2. The CDR3 contains 14 residues. Germline loops: CDR1 MGHDK, CDR2 SYGVNS. V trimming: 6 bases; J trimming: 5 bases; junction bases outside the gene matches: 3. The CDR3 protein is CASRGLAGIDTQYF. CDR3 in DNA: TGTGCCAGCAGAGGACTAGCGGGGATAGATACGCAGTATTTT.

The rearrangement links TRBV5-5 to TRBJ1-2; TRBD1 matches at 7 bases. V lost 3 bases, J lost 4 bases, and 3 bases stayed unmatched. Germline-derived CDR1 and CDR2 are SGHKS and YYEKEE (reference sequence). This CDR3 is 13 amino acids long. CDR3 sequence: CASSSGQAYGYTF. For the CDR3, the DNA is TGTGCCAGCAGCTCCGGACAGGCCTATGGCTACACCTTC.

A single count supports this clone. This chain joins TRBV7-2 and TRBJ2-7, with 9 bases matching TRBD2. The ends lost 4 bases at V and 4 bases at J; junction bases unmatched: 20. Germline-derived CDR1 and CDR2 are SGHTA and FQGNSA. The CDR3 is made up of 19 amino acids. The CDR3 protein is CASSSRGPAGGRPAYEQYF. CDR3 nucleotides: TGTGCCAGCAGCTCCAGAGGGCCAGCGGGAGGCAGGCCCGCTTACGAGCAGTACTTC.

Notes on this clone: This sample also contains other DNA sequences that code for the same CDR3. The rearrangement uses TRBV9 and TRBJ2-2; D is possibly TRBD2 (6 bases). Germline loops: CDR1 SGDLS, CDR2 YYNGEE. This CDR3 contains 14 residues. The ends were cut back, 0 bases at V and 6 bases at J, with 9 bases in the middle. CDR3 DNA sequence: TGTGCCAGCAGCGTAGCTTCGGGGGCCGGGGAGCTGTTTTTT. This sequence encodes CASSVASGAGELFF.

The chain couples TRBV4-3 to TRBJ2-1; 9 bases align to TRBD2. V shed 2 bases and J 2 bases; nucleotides not matched to a gene: 4. This CDR3 has 16 amino acids. The germline V gene has CDR1 LGHNA and CDR2 YSLEER. The CDR3 reads CASSQPLAGAYNEQFF. CDR3 nucleotide sequence: TGCGCCAGCAGCCAACCCTTAGCGGGAGCCTACAATGAGCAGTTCTTC.

The CDR3: CASSTLSLGRNSPLHF. CDR3 sequence (DNA): TGCGCCAGCAGCACCCTATCCTTGGGGCGCAATTCACCCCTCCACTTT. The chain employs TRBV5-1 and TRBJ1-6, with a possible D match to TRBD1 (5 bases). Germline values: CDR1 SGHRS, CDR2 YFSETQ. Between the trimmed V and J ends, which lost 4 bases and 7 bases, there was a span of 18 bases. The length of the CDR3 is 16 residues.

The rearrangement links TRBV6-2 or TRBV6-3 to TRBJ2-7, with a weak D call TRBD1 (6 bases). Germline assignment: CDR1 MNHEY and CDR2 SVGEGT. Deletions cut 2 bases from V and 1 base from J, with 9 bases between. The CDR3 totals 14 residues. The CDR3 loop is CASSYPGQSYEQYF. The CDR3 DNA follows: TGTGCCAGCAGTTACCCCGGACAGTCCTACGAGCAGTACTTC.